This entry describes one T cell receptor beta chain. These data originate in a study of blood T cell repertoires in COVID-19. Study information: Sites across the United States, Italy and Spain contributed samples from acute and convalescent COVID-19. Sample material is recorded as cDNA or gDNA derived from T cells, B-cell-depleted T cells, or PBMCs.

How the authors handled the data: Estimates of nucleated cell counts were drawn from the amplification of reference gene primers. Assay: immunoSEQ multiplex PCR; the TCRdb copy retains only in-frame clones and omits some. The V and J calls and the clone size are those of that table, but D and trimming were determined from the DNA. Counted here are approximately 350,000 clones, approximately 91% occurring once; the ten biggest clones make up approximately 7.4%. Recruited during active infection, patients (from Seattle) were subsequently followed longitudinally. This TCR was sampled from a woman between 70 and 85 years old with COVID-19, enrolled during active disease. Material: peripheral blood.

The CDR3: CASSSPTSGASTDTQYF. The CDR3 DNA reads TGTGCCAGCAGCTCCCCGACTAGCGGGGCTAGCACAGATACGCAGTATTTT. This chain uses TRBV5-4 with TRBJ2-3; 11 nucleotides line up with TRBD2. This CDR3 is built from 17 residues. Per the germline V gene, CDR1 is SGHNT and CDR2 is YYREEE (reference sequence). V lost 3 bases, J lost 0 bases, and 6 bases stayed unmatched.